This T cell receptor beta chain was recorded in a study of long-term antiretroviral therapy in people with HIV. Study-wide points: Subsequent to ART, diversity was augmented yet persisted below that of transplant donor controls.

Note on this clone: Its antigen is as yet unknown.

V was pared by 6 bases and J by 3 bases, with 3 bases of the junction left unmatched. The CDR3 sequence is 13 residues long. Germline V lookup: CDR1 MDHEN, CDR2 SYDVKM. It was in the United States that all participants with HIV were treated. Researchers ran immunoSEQ v3.0 at survey level. Produced via immunoSEQ multiplex PCR; TCRdb's table is partial and in-frame only. The table lists 15,000 to 20,000 clones, approximately 79% of them singletons. The gene calls are TRBV28 and TRBJ2-7, with 9 bases matching TRBD1. The sequencing here drew on unsorted PBMCs, taken at the start of antiretroviral therapy. The receptor was isolated from a man aged 25-45 years with HIV. The CDR3 is CASRPGQGYEQYF. CDR3 in DNA: TGTGCCAGCAGACCGGGACAGGGCTACGAGCAGTACTTC.